This TCR beta chain was sequenced during a study of cytomegalovirus exposure and HLA in healthy donors. Trimming took 4 bases from V and 8 from J; bases not matched to a gene: 9. The CDR3 spans 16 residues. The germline gives CDR1 SGHNT, CDR2 YENEEA. This clone was detected once. Its antigen is unknown. Study findings and constraints: In vitro checks showed that a few CMV-associated chains really do target CMV antigens. A list of 164 TCR beta chains associated with cytomegalovirus was given. The tendency of first-cohort TCR clusters to co-occur in the 100 to 150 validation repertoires was identified by a subsequent analysis.

TCRdb's table, derived via immunoSEQ multiplex PCR, lists solely in-frame clones and lacks some. Found here are approximately 53,000 clones, about 91% of them singletons; the top ten hold approximately 1.5%. This TCR came from a man in his late teens or twenties in good health and CMV-seronegative. The rearrangement uses TRBV11-3 and TRBJ2-1, with 12 bases that match TRBD2. What was sequenced was PBMCs. In DNA form, the CDR3 reads TGTGCCAGCAGCTCTCCTAGCGGGAGGGCTAAAGATGAGCAGTTCTTC. Encoded protein: CASSSPSGRAKDEQFF. The full variable domain, with the rest looked up from reference TRBV11-3 and TRBJ2-1, is EAGVVQSPRYKIIEKKQPVAFWCNPISGHNTLYWYLQNLGQGPELLIRYENEEAVDDSQLPKDRFSAERLKGVDSTLKIQPAELGDSAVYLCASSSPSGRAKDEQFFGPGTRLTVL.